The 8 T cell receptor beta chains reported below all come from one sample, sequenced in a study of blood T cells in healthy people across ages. PCR was performed a second time for about 7 to 12 cycles using a sample-barcoded 5' primer and a J-beta primer mix. In TCRdb, the 5' RACE reads were re-called with MiXCR into one record per CDR3 protein. The sample has hundreds of thousands of distinct CDR3 sequences, around 45% seen once. The material sequenced was blood. Source of these receptors: a man in his sixties in good health.

The genes are TRBV5-5 and TRBJ2-5, with 7 positions matching TRBD1. V lost 4 bases to trimming and J lost 9 bases; unmatched junction nucleotides: 12. The CDR3 runs to 14 residues. Germline values: CDR1 SGHKS, CDR2 YYEKEE (reference sequence). The CDR3 nucleotides read TGTGCCAGCAGCCACGGGACAGCAAGATCCCCCCAGTACTTC. Protein: CASSHGTARSPQYF.

This clonotype was counted a few times. This may stem from a read error, because a much larger clone lies one nucleotide away. The V gene is TRBV29-1, the J gene TRBJ2-1, with 9 bases identical to TRBD2. The trim removed 0 bases at V and 12 bases at J, leaving 21 bases unmatched. CDR1 SQVTM and CDR2 ANQGSEA come from the germline V gene. CDR3 size: 18 residues. The DNA of the CDR3 is TGCAGCGTTGAAGACCCCACCGCGGGACGAGCGGGGGGCGCATGGCAGTTCTTC. Protein sequence: CSVEDPTAGRAGGAWQFF.

This sequence joins TRBV7-8 and TRBJ2-1; the match to TRBD2 covers 7 bases. The trim removed 5 bases at V and 8 bases at J, leaving 21 bases unmatched. The CDR3 is 18 amino acids. Germline V CDR1 and CDR2: SGHVS, FQNEAQ. The CDR3, as DNA: TGTGCCAGCAGCCTGGGGAGGGAGCGGGGAGCTTGGGTTTATGAGCAGTTCTTC. This sequence encodes CASSLGRERGAWVYEQFF. Drawing the rest from reference TRBV7-8 and TRBJ2-1, the complete variable domain is GAGVSQSPRYKVAKRGQDVALRCDPISGHVSLFWYQQALGQGPEFLTYFQNEAQLDKSGLPSDRFFAERPEGSVSTLKIQRTQQEDSAVYLCASSLGRERGAWVYEQFFGPGTRLTVL.

The V gene is TRBV15, the J gene TRBJ1-4, with a weak D call TRBD1 (5 bases). CDR1 LNHNV and CDR2 YYDKDF come from the germline V gene (reference sequence). Trimming shortened V by 4 bases and J by 5 bases, and 11 bases separated the two germline ends. This CDR3 comprises 14 residues. The CDR3 region has the DNA TGTGCCACCAGCAAAGGGGTGATCAATGAAAAACTGTTTTTT. This sequence encodes CATSKGVINEKLFF.

This clonotype was observed once. Sequence at one end of the junction differs from germline and may be a read error. The J gene is TRBJ2-1, the V gene TRBV27; D possibly uses TRBD1 or TRBD2 (5 bases each). The CDR3 covers 14 residues. Germline assignment: CDR1 MNHEY and CDR2 SMNVEV (reference sequence). CDR3 loop: CAGSQGPWNDEQFF. As DNA, the CDR3 is TGTGCCGGCAGTCAGGGACCCTGGAACGATGAGCAGTTCTTC.

V and J are TRBV10-3 and TRBJ1-4, with D perhaps matching TRBD1 (6 bases). The CDR3 runs to 14 residues. V shed 6 bases and J shed 5 bases, with 13 bases lying between them. Germline V gene lookup returns CDR1 ENHRY and CDR2 SYGVKD. Written as DNA, the CDR3 is TGTGCCATCAGCAGACAGGAATCCAATGAAAAACTGTTTTTT. Residues: CAISRQESNEKLFF.

This clonotype was counted a few times. The V call is TRBV20-1, the J call TRBJ2-5, with TRBD1 as a possible D gene (6 bases). V shed 4 bases and J shed 5 bases, with 11 bases lying between them. Germline CDR1 and CDR2: DFQATT and SNEGSKA (reference sequence). The CDR3 length is 12 residues. The CDR3 loop reads CSATDRRETQYF. The DNA of the CDR3 is TGCAGTGCTACTGACAGGCGGGAGACCCAGTACTTC.

The rearrangement joins TRBV18 to TRBJ1-6, with TRBD1 as a possible D gene (6 bases). This CDR3 spans 15 amino acids. V dropped 4 bases and J dropped 8 bases, with 15 bases sitting between them. Germline CDR1 is KGHSH and CDR2 is LQKENI. CDR3 DNA: TGTGCCAGCTCACGAACGGACAGACAAGATTCACCCCTCCACTTT. Protein sequence: CASSRTDRQDSPLHF.